These T cell receptor beta chains were read from a single sample in a study of cytomegalovirus exposure and HLA in healthy donors. Measured with immunoSEQ multiplex PCR; TCRdb has only the in-frame clones, and not every one. The sample shows roughly 150,000 clones, approximately 75% of them seen only once. The sequenced material came from PBMCs. These receptors were obtained from a woman between 18 and 30 years old in good health and CMV-seronegative. Each CDR3 is given with its conserved first and last residue. A D gene is named only where the DNA matches it firmly. Where a row states a size, it is once, few, many or the class of an expanded clone; other rows omit it.

abundance | d_gene | j_gene | v_gene | CDR3nt | CDR3aa
NA | NA | TRBJ2-2 | TRBV5-1 | TGCGCCAGCAGCTCAACAGGGCCCTACACCGGGGAGCTGTTTTTT | CASSSTGPYTGELFF
NA | TRBD1 | TRBJ2-7 | TRBV10-1 | TGCGCCAGCGGACAGGGTCGCGAGCAGTACTTC | CASGQGREQYF
once | TRBD1 | TRBJ2-7 | TRBV27 | TGTGCCAGCAGTAACCCCCGACAGGGTGGATCCTACGAGCAGTACTTC | CASSNPRQGGSYEQYF
NA | NA | TRBJ2-1 | TRBV9 | TGTGCCAGCAGCGTAGGGGGCCAGGGGGGACACAATGAGCAGTTCTTC | CASSVGGQGGHNEQFF
NA | TRBD1 | TRBJ2-1 | TRBV10-3 | TGTGCCATCAGTTGGGACAGGGTAGTGGATGAGCAGTTCTTC | CAISWDRVVDEQFF
NA | NA | TRBJ1-1 | TRBV2 | TGTGCCAGCATTCAGGGACTTGAAGCTTTCTTT | CASIQGLEAFF
once | NA | TRBJ2-6 | TRBV19 | TGTGCCAGTAGTATACAGGGCGCTGGGGCCAACGTCCTGACTTTC | CASSIQGAGANVLTF
NA | NA | TRBJ1-1 | TRBV30 | TGTGCCTGGAGAGCCAGGTTCAGCGGGAGTACTGAAGCTTTCTTT | CAWRARFSGSTEAFF
NA | NA | TRBJ1-1 | TRBV5-5 | TGTGCCAGCAGCTTATTTATGAACACTGAAGCTTTCTTT | CASSLFMNTEAFF
NA | NA | TRBJ1-5 | TRBV27 | TGTGCCAGCAGTCCCCAGTGGTTTCAGCCCCAGCATTTT | CASSPQWFQPQHF
NA | TRBD1 | TRBJ2-3 | TRBV13 | TGTGCCAGCAGCATAGGGACAGAAGATACGCAGTATTTT | CASSIGTEDTQYF
NA | TRBD1 | TRBJ1-3 | TRBV6-1 | TGTGCCAGCAGTGACAGGGGGCGAGACACCATATATTTT | CASSDRGRDTIYF
NA | NA | TRBJ2-5 | TRBV30 | TGTGCCTGGAGTTACGGGGAAGAGACCCAGTACTTC | CAWSYGEETQYF
NA | NA | TRBJ1-3 | TRBV21-1 | TGTGCCAGCAGCGAAACCAGGCCAGGGGGCTGCGGAAACACCATATATTTT | CASSETRPGGCGNTIYF
few | TRBD1 | TRBJ1-1 | TRBV6-6 | TGTGCCAGCATCACGTCAGGGGGCACTGAAGCTTTCTTT | CASITSGGTEAFF
NA | NA | TRBJ2-3 | TRBV19 | TGTGCCAGTAGTGCGACAGGTCGGGGCACAGATACGCAGTATTTT | CASSATGRGTDTQYF
NA | NA | TRBJ2-3 | TRBV4-1 | TGCGCCAGCAGCCAAGATGGTCGCCTAGCGAATCCCTTAGATACGCAGTATTTT | CASSQDGRLANPLDTQYF
NA | TRBD1 | TRBJ2-7 | TRBV9 | TGTGCCAGCAGCGTTGGGACAGGGGCTTACGAGCAGTACTTC | CASSVGTGAYEQYF
NA | TRBD1 | TRBJ2-2 | TRBV19 | TGTGCCAGTAGTAATGGGCGAAGACAGGGCGGGTTCGGGGAGCTGTTTTTT | CASSNGRRQGGFGELFF
once | TRBD2 | TRBJ2-5 | TRBV4-1 | TGCGCCAGCAGCCAAGGACTAGCGGGGGAAGAGACCCAGTACTTC | CASSQGLAGEETQYF
NA | TRBD2 | TRBJ2-1 | TRBV5-1 | TGCGCCAGCAGCTTGGCTTCCAGGACTAGCGGGGGGGCCTACAATGAGCAGTTCTTC | CASSLASRTSGGAYNEQFF
NA | NA | TRBJ1-6 | TRBV5-1 | TGCGCCAGCAGCTTGGATGGGGGGTCCTATAATTCACCCCTCCACTTT | CASSLDGGSYNSPLHF
once | TRBD2 | TRBJ2-5 | TRBV5-1 | TGCGCCAGCAGCTTGACCTTAGCGGGGGCGGAGGAGACCCAGTACTTC | CASSLTLAGAEETQYF
NA | TRBD1 | TRBJ2-2 | TRBV5-4 | TGTGCCAGCAGCTTGGGGGACAGGATGGACGGGGAGCTGTTTTTT | CASSLGDRMDGELFF
NA | NA | TRBJ2-5 | TRBV7-6 | TGTGCCAGCAGCTCTCAAGAGACCCAGTACTTC | CASSSQETQYF
NA | TRBD1 | TRBJ1-4 | TRBV15 | TGTGCCACCAGCAGATCGGGGGACAGAAATGAAAAACTGTTTTTT | CATSRSGDRNEKLFF
NA | TRBD2 | TRBJ2-1 | TRBV5-1 | TGCGCCAGCAGCTTGGCTAGCGGCTCCTACAATGAGCAGTTCTTC | CASSLASGSYNEQFF
few | TRBD1 | TRBJ2-3 | TRBV5-4 | TGTGCCAGCAGCTTGCCAGGGGGCAGGGATACGCAGTATTTT | CASSLPGGRDTQYF
few | NA | TRBJ2-7 | TRBV7-9 | TGTGCCAGCAGCTCCGGGATCTCCTACGAGCAGTACTTC | CASSSGISYEQYF
NA | NA | TRBJ1-1 | TRBV27 | TGTGCCAGCAGTTTAACAGGAACAGGACCGAACACTGAAGCTTTCTTT | CASSLTGTGPNTEAFF
NA | TRBD1 | TRBJ1-3 | TRBV18 | TGTGCCAGCTCACCAGGACAGGGGGACACCATATATTTT | CASSPGQGDTIYF
NA | NA | TRBJ2-1 | TRBV5-1 | TGCGCCAGCAGCCCCGGGGCGGGGGCCATTCTGTACAATGAGCAGTTCTTC | CASSPGAGAILYNEQFF
NA | TRBD1 | TRBJ1-5 | TRBV2 | TGTGCCAGCAGCGGGACAGGGTTAATGGCCCAGCATTTT | CASSGTGLMAQHF
NA | NA | TRBJ2-5 | TRBV9 | TGTGCCAGCAGCCCCCGGACAGCTCAAGAGACCCAGTACTTC | CASSPRTAQETQYF
NA | TRBD1 | TRBJ2-7 | TRBV5-1 | TGCGCCAGCAGCTTCACATCCTCCGGGACAGTCTACGAGCAGTACTTC | CASSFTSSGTVYEQYF
once | NA | TRBJ2-1 | TRBV16 | TGTGCCAGCAGCCAATCGATGGGGGCCTATGAGCAGTTCTTC | CASSQSMGAYEQFF
once | TRBD2 | TRBJ2-1 | TRBV18 | TGTGCCAGCTCACCACAGAGCGGGAGTTTGAGCTCCTACAATGAGCAGTTCTTC | CASSPQSGSLSSYNEQFF
NA | TRBD2 | TRBJ2-7 | TRBV5-1 | TGCGCCAGCAAGTTTGGCGGGGGGGCCTACGAGCAGTACTTC | CASKFGGGAYEQYF
medium-sized | NA | TRBJ2-1 | TRBV4-1 | TGCGCCAGCAGCCAACTTAGCGCCAACGAGCAGTTCTTC | CASSQLSANEQFF
NA | TRBD1 | TRBJ1-4 | TRBV18 | TGTGCCAGCTGTACCCGACAGGGCAGGAGTGAAAAACTGTTTTTT | CASCTRQGRSEKLFF
NA | TRBD1 | TRBJ2-7 | TRBV15 | TGTGCCACCAGCAGAGGACAGGGGCCCCACTACGAGCAGTACTTC | CATSRGQGPHYEQYF
NA | NA | TRBJ1-4 | TRBV7-9 | TGTTCCAGCAGCTTAGCGGGGGGGTACCTGTTTTTT | CSSSLAGGYLFF